Listed below are T cell receptor beta chains from one sample, sequenced in a study of OX40 agonist ivuxolimab in advanced cancers. Clones were sequenced by immunoSEQ multiplex PCR, and TCRdb holds only the in-frame ones, with some missing. The repertoire has 25,000 to 40,000 clones, about 83% of them found once; the top ten carry approximately 20%. The sample here was CD4+ or CD8+ T cells sorted from blood, taken in a trial of the OX40 agonist ivuxolimab. These receptor sequences come from an adult with an advanced solid tumor such as melanoma, head and neck, liver or kidney cancer. Both conserved end residues are part of each CDR3. Fields, in order: J gene, V gene, D gene, clone size, CDR3 DNA, CDR3 protein. D genes are given only for firm matches. Rows may omit the clone size; those that give it use once, few, many or a size class.

J: TRBJ2-7
V: TRBV11-2
D: TRBD2
size: once
DNA: TGTGCCAGCACCATTAGCGGGAATGACTACGAGCAGTACTTC
CDR3: CASTISGNDYEQYF

J: TRBJ2-2
V: TRBV5-1
D: -
size: -
DNA: TGCGCCAGCAGCTTGGCGGGAGTCTTCACCGGGGAGCTGTTTTTT
CDR3: CASSLAGVFTGELFF

J: TRBJ1-1
V: TRBV15
D: -
size: -
DNA: TGTGCCACCAGCAGAGATCGGGGGAGGGAAGCTTTCTTT
CDR3: CATSRDRGREAFF

J: TRBJ2-7
V: TRBV2
D: TRBD1
size: -
DNA: TGTGCCAGCAGTGAAGCAGGGGGCATAGACGAGCAGTACTTC
CDR3: CASSEAGGIDEQYF

J: TRBJ2-2
V: TRBV7-9
D: -
size: -
DNA: TGTGCCAGCAGTCCAGGCGTTAGCCCACATACCGGGGAGCTGTTTTTT
CDR3: CASSPGVSPHTGELFF

J: TRBJ1-1
V: TRBV5-1
D: -
size: -
DNA: TGCGCCAGCAGCTTGGCGAAGGACACTGAAGCTTTCTTT
CDR3: CASSLAKDTEAFF

J: TRBJ1-6
V: TRBV6-5
D: -
size: -
DNA: TGTGCCAGCAGTTACTCACGGGGGCATAATTCACCCCTCCACTTT
CDR3: CASSYSRGHNSPLHF

J: TRBJ2-3
V: TRBV29-1
D: TRBD1
size: -
DNA: TGCAGCGTTGAAGATGGTGGGACAGGGAGGGAGTATTTT
CDR3: CSVEDGGTGREYF

J: TRBJ2-3
V: TRBV27
D: -
size: -
DNA: TGTGCCAGCAGCCCTCTCTTTGTTGACACAGATACGCAGTATTTT
CDR3: CASSPLFVDTDTQYF

J: TRBJ1-4
V: TRBV7-9
D: -
size: -
DNA: TGTGCCAGCAGCTTAGATAGGGGCGGCAACGAAAAACTGTTTTTT
CDR3: CASSLDRGGNEKLFF

J: TRBJ2-2
V: TRBV27
D: -
size: once
DNA: TGTGCCAGCAGTTTAGTGGGGGGGGAGCTGTTTTTT
CDR3: CASSLVGGELFF

J: TRBJ2-7
V: TRBV29-1
D: -
size: -
DNA: TGCAGCGTTTTGTCGGGTTCCTACGAGCAGTACTTC
CDR3: CSVLSGSYEQYF

J: TRBJ2-1
V: TRBV7-8
D: -
size: -
DNA: TGTGCCAGCAGCTTAGCATCCGTACCACCCTTACTGAATGAGCAGTTCTTC
CDR3: CASSLASVPPLLNEQFF

J: TRBJ1-4
V: TRBV13
D: -
size: few
DNA: TGTGCCAGCAGCCTAGGCTGGGGGGAAAAACTGTTTTTT
CDR3: CASSLGWGEKLFF

J: TRBJ1-1
V: TRBV6-1
D: -
size: -
DNA: TGTGCCGGGGGGGGGAACACTGAAGCTTTCTTT
CDR3: CAGGGNTEAFF

J: TRBJ2-7
V: TRBV19
D: -
size: -
DNA: TGTGCCAGTAGTACGGGACCCGCCTACGAGCAGTACTTC
CDR3: CASSTGPAYEQYF

J: TRBJ2-7
V: TRBV6-5
D: -
size: -
DNA: TGTGCCAGCAGTTATGGAGGGGAGCAGTACTTC
CDR3: CASSYGGEQYF

J: TRBJ2-1
V: TRBV28
D: -
size: -
DNA: TGTGCCAGCAGTTTGGGGCCCTACAATGAGCAGTTCTTC
CDR3: CASSLGPYNEQFF

J: TRBJ2-7
V: TRBV28
D: -
size: once
DNA: TGTGCCAGCAGCATAACCGGGACGGCCTACGAGCAGTACTTC
CDR3: CASSITGTAYEQYF

J: TRBJ2-1
V: TRBV5-1
D: TRBD2
size: -
DNA: TGCGCCAGCAGCTTCACCACCGGGACTAGCGGGGCTCCTTCTGGGGATGAGCAGTTCTTC
CDR3: CASSFTTGTSGAPSGDEQFF

J: TRBJ2-7
V: TRBV9
D: TRBD1
size: -
DNA: TGTGCCAGCAGCAAGGGACAGGGGGGGACCTACGAGCAGTACTTC
CDR3: CASSKGQGGTYEQYF

J: TRBJ2-7
V: TRBV7-9
D: -
size: -
DNA: TGTGCCAGCAGCTCTCCCGGACTACCTGAGCAGTACTTC
CDR3: CASSSPGLPEQYF

J: TRBJ2-2
V: TRBV6-6
D: -
size: -
DNA: TGTGCCAGCAGCCCTGGGTACACCGGGGAGCTGTTTTTT
CDR3: CASSPGYTGELFF

J: TRBJ1-4
V: TRBV19
D: -
size: once
DNA: TGTGCCAGTAGTATCCAGGGGTGGAATGAAAAACTGTTTTTT
CDR3: CASSIQGWNEKLFF

J: TRBJ1-3
V: TRBV9
D: -
size: once
DNA: TGTGCCAGCGGGGCGGACCAACTAAGGGACACCATATATTTT
CDR3: CASGADQLRDTIYF

J: TRBJ2-7
V: TRBV15
D: -
size: -
DNA: TGTGCCACCAGCAGAGAGGGGGGCCACGAGCAGTACTTC
CDR3: CATSREGGHEQYF

J: TRBJ2-1
V: TRBV27
D: TRBD2
size: -
DNA: TGTGCCAGCAGTACTGGGACTACCATTAACAGTGAGCAGTTCTTC
CDR3: CASSTGTTINSEQFF

J: TRBJ2-1
V: TRBV4-1
D: TRBD2
size: -
DNA: TGCGCCAGCAGCCAAGAGAGGGCGGGGGGCCACAATGAGCAGTTCTTC
CDR3: CASSQERAGGHNEQFF

J: TRBJ2-7
V: TRBV7-3
D: -
size: once
DNA: TGTGCCAGCAGCTTAGGGGCCTTCTACGAGCAGTACTTC
CDR3: CASSLGAFYEQYF

J: TRBJ1-1
V: TRBV7-9
D: TRBD1
size: -
DNA: TGTGCCAGCAGCCATAGGGACAGGGCCCCCGAGGACACTGAAGCTTTCTTT
CDR3: CASSHRDRAPEDTEAFF

J: TRBJ1-1
V: TRBV4-3
D: -
size: -
DNA: TGCGCCAGCAGCCAAGATGAGGGCCACTATGAAGCTTTCTTT
CDR3: CASSQDEGHYEAFF

J: TRBJ2-5
V: TRBV25-1
D: TRBD1
size: -
DNA: TGTGCCAGCACCCGAGGAGAGGGGGCTAGGGAGACCCAGTACTTC
CDR3: CASTRGEGARETQYF

J: TRBJ1-6
V: TRBV28
D: -
size: -
DNA: TGTGCCAGCATCCCAGTGCGGGTTCGGGGTTCACCCCTCCACTTT
CDR3: CASIPVRVRGSPLHF

J: TRBJ1-5
V: TRBV9
D: -
size: -
DNA: TGTGCCAGCAGCGTAGAGGGTGATAGCAATCAGCCCCAGCATTTT
CDR3: CASSVEGDSNQPQHF

J: TRBJ1-2
V: TRBV5-4
D: -
size: -
DNA: TGTGCCAGCAGCCAAGTGGACGAAGGCTACACCTTC
CDR3: CASSQVDEGYTF

J: TRBJ1-1
V: TRBV6-5
D: -
size: -
DNA: TGTGCCAGCAGTTCCTCAGCTTATACTGAAGCTTTCTTT
CDR3: CASSSSAYTEAFF

J: TRBJ2-7
V: TRBV4-1
D: TRBD2
size: -
DNA: TGCGCCAGCAGCCAAGATGGGACTAGCGGGAGGAACGAGCAGTACTTC
CDR3: CASSQDGTSGRNEQYF

J: TRBJ1-4
V: TRBV15
D: -
size: few
DNA: TGTGCCACCAGCAGAGCCCGGGGGGCAACTAATGAAAAACTGTTTTTT
CDR3: CATSRARGATNEKLFF

J: TRBJ2-1
V: TRBV7-9
D: -
size: -
DNA: TGTGCCAGCAGCTTAGCGCCCGGGAGCTCCTACAATGAGCAGTTCTTC
CDR3: CASSLAPGSSYNEQFF

J: TRBJ2-5
V: TRBV4-3
D: TRBD2
size: once
DNA: TGCGCCAGCAGCCAGGCAAAGAGCGGGAGACCAGAGACCCAGTACTTC
CDR3: CASSQAKSGRPETQYF

J: TRBJ2-1
V: TRBV11-1
D: -
size: -
DNA: TGTGCCAGCAGCCCAACAGGGAATGAGCAGTTCTTC
CDR3: CASSPTGNEQFF

J: TRBJ1-6
V: TRBV5-6
D: -
size: -
DNA: TGTGCCAGCAGCCAGACAGGAAATACGAATAATTCACCCCTCCACTTT
CDR3: CASSQTGNTNNSPLHF

J: TRBJ2-1
V: TRBV6-5
D: -
size: -
DNA: TGTGCCAGCAGTTACTTTGCCGGGAATGAGCAGTTCTTC
CDR3: CASSYFAGNEQFF

J: TRBJ2-7
V: TRBV19
D: -
size: -
DNA: TGTGCCAGTAGTACAGGGCCTGGCTACGAGCAGTACTTC
CDR3: CASSTGPGYEQYF

J: TRBJ2-1
V: TRBV27
D: TRBD2
size: once
DNA: TGTGCCAGCAGTCTTGGACTAGCCCACAATGAGCAGTTCTTC
CDR3: CASSLGLAHNEQFF

J: TRBJ2-7
V: TRBV4-1
D: TRBD1
size: -
DNA: TGCGCCAGCAGCCAAACGGGACAGGGGTACGAGCAGTACTTC
CDR3: CASSQTGQGYEQYF

J: TRBJ2-3
V: TRBV9
D: -
size: -
DNA: TGTGCCAGCAGCCCGTATCAGGGACACACAGATACGCAGTATTTT
CDR3: CASSPYQGHTDTQYF

J: TRBJ2-3
V: TRBV5-6
D: -
size: -
DNA: TGTGCCAGCAGCTTGCGGGGGCTGGATACGCAGTATTTT
CDR3: CASSLRGLDTQYF

J: TRBJ2-7
V: TRBV7-9
D: -
size: -
DNA: TGTGCCAGCAGCTTAGGACGAGAGCAGTACTTC
CDR3: CASSLGREQYF